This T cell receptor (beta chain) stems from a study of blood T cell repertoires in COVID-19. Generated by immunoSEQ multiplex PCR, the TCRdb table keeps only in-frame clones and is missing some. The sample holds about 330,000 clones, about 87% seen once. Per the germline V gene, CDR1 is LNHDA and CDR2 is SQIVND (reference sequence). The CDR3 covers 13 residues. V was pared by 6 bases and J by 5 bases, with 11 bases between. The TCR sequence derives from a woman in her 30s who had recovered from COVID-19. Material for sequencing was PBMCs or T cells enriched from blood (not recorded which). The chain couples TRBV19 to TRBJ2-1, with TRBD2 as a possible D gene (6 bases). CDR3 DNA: TGTGCCAGTAGGAAGGGACTTCACAATGAGCAGTTCTTC. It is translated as CASRKGLHNEQFF.